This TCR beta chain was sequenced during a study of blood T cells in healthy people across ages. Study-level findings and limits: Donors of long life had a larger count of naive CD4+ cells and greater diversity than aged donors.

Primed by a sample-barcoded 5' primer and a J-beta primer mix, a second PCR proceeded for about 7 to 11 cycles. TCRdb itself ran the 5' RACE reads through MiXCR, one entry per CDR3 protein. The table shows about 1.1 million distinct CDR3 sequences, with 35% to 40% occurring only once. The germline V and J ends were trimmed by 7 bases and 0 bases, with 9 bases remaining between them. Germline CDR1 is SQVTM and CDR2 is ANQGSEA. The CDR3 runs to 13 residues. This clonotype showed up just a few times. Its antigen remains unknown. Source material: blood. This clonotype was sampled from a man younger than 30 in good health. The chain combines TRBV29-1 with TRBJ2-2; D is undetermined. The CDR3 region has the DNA TGCAGCGCCCAGTTTACGAACACCGGGGAGCTGTTTTTT. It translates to CSAQFTNTGELFF.